This T cell receptor (beta chain) originates from a study of blood T cell repertoires in COVID-19. Overall study context: Samples taken during acute and convalescent COVID-19 were collected in the United States, Italy and Spain. The analysed material was cDNA or gDNA that came from T cells, B-cell-depleted T cells, or PBMCs.

Germline CDR1 is DFQATT and CDR2 is SNEGSKA (reference sequence). The CDR3 spans 11 residues. V was clipped by 2 bases and J by 5 bases, with 3 bases between them. Per the original data handling: Counts of nucleated cells, estimated from reference gene primer amplification, were obtained. Assay used: immunoSEQ multiplex PCR; TCRdb lists only in-frame clones, some missing. V, J and clone size derive from that table, while D and trimming were established from the DNA sequence. This table holds just under 80,000 clones, 88% found once. What was sequenced was peripheral blood. This TCR derives from a human donor in a cohort sampled during active COVID-19. The chain links TRBV20-1 to TRBJ1-4; D not resolved. CDR3 sequence: CSARTNEKLFF. The CDR3 nucleotides are TGCAGTGCTAGAACAAATGAAAAACTGTTTTTT.